The 26 T cell receptor beta chains below were found in one sample sequenced in a study of regulatory T cells in long-lasting Graves disease. TCR beta libraries were built with iRepertoire HTBI primers and Arm-PCR of CDR3 regions. TCRdb re-called the multiplex PCR reads with MiXCR, one entry per CDR3 protein. Of about 540,000 distinct CDR3 sequences listed, approximately 13% are singletons. Time point specified: newly diagnosed GD, antithyroid drugs for less than 3 months. Extracted RNA from PBMCs served as the source of the TCR library. The data were also submitted as part of a second study, on T cells in Graves' hyperthyroidism and ophthalmopathy.

The sample in question was peripheral blood mononuclear cells (PBMCs), obtained at new diagnosis, from a patient treated with antithyroid drugs. These TCRs come from a man aged 30 to 45 with Graves disease.

This CDR3 reads CSAGRGAPLGYTF. CDR3 in DNA: TGCAGCGCCGGGAGGGGGGCGCCGCTTGGCTACACCTTC. V is TRBV29-1 and J is TRBJ1-2; tentative D call: TRBD1 (6 bases). This CDR3 has 13 residues. In germline, CDR1 is SQVTM, CDR2 ANQGSEA. V lost 7 bases and J lost 7, with 19 bases in between.

This chain links TRBV18 with TRBJ2-1, with TRBD2 matching over 9 bases. CDR1 KGHSH and CDR2 LQKENI come from the germline V gene. V lost 1 base, J lost 8 bases, and 3 bases stayed unmatched. The CDR3 is made up of 14 amino acids. For the CDR3, the DNA is TGTGCCAGCTCACCACTAGCGGGAGTGGATGAGCAGTTCTTC. It translates to CASSPLAGVDEQFF. The full variable domain, completed using reference TRBV18 and TRBJ2-1, is NAGVMQNPRHLVRRRGQEARLRCSPMKGHSHVYWYRQLPEEGLKFMVYLQKENIIDESGMPKERFSAEFPKEGPSILRIQQVVRGDSAAYFCASSPLAGVDEQFFGPGTRLTVL.

V and J are TRBV18 and TRBJ2-5; D not certain. This CDR3 is built from 14 residues. Between the trimmed V and J ends, which lost 0 bases and 3 bases, there was a span of 8 bases. Looked up from germline, CDR1 is KGHSH and CDR2 is LQKENI. CDR3 in DNA: TGTGCCAGCTCACCACCTGTGGCGGAAGAGACCCAGTACTTC. As protein: CASSPPVAEETQYF.

This clonotype was found many times. CDR3 in DNA: TGTGCCAGCAGCGACGAGGCAGGATACGAAAAACTGTTTTTT. This sequence encodes CASSDEAGYEKLFF. The rearrangement links TRBV2 to TRBJ1-4; D remains ambiguous. V lost 6 bases, J lost 8 bases, and 16 bases lay in between. Germline CDR1 and CDR2: SNHLY and FYNNEI. CDR3 length equals 14 residues.

The rearrangement links TRBV19 to TRBJ2-4; D tentatively fits TRBD1 or TRBD2 (5 bases each). The CDR3 is made up of 19 amino acids. V lost 0 bases and J lost 1, with 19 bases in between. The V gene's germline CDR1 is LNHDA and CDR2 SQIVND (reference sequence). CDR3 nucleotide sequence: TGTGCCAGTAGTATAGACGAGTCCCCTCCATGGGGGGCCAAAAACATTCAGTACTTC. It is translated as CASSIDESPPWGAKNIQYF.

The chain uses TRBV5-1 and TRBJ2-7, with TRBD2 identical over 8 bases. The CDR3 has 16 residues. Germline V gives CDR1 SGHRS, CDR2 YFSETQ. J gave up 6 bases and V 4 bases, and 15 bases lay outside the gene matches. In DNA, the CDR3 is TGCGCCAGCAGCCCGGGGGGGGCGCCCGTTTACCTCGAGCAGTACTTC. Translated: CASSPGGAPVYLEQYF.

This clonotype has only one observation. It differs at one base from a far larger clone, so likely a read error. The chain carries TRBV12-3 or TRBV12-4 and TRBJ2-4; the match to TRBD2 covers 10 bases. The CDR3 is 15 residues long. As DNA, the CDR3 is TGTGCCAGCACCGGAGGGACTAGCGCACGCAATGAGCAGCTCTTC. Encoded protein: CASTGGTSARNEQLF.

Many counts were recorded for this clonotype. The chain has TRBV18 and TRBJ1-2, with D perhaps TRBD1 (5 bases). The CDR3 is 14 residues long. Germline V CDR1 and CDR2: KGHSH, LQKENI. V shed 3 bases and J shed 4 bases, with 12 bases lying between them. The CDR3 here is CASSPGREAYGYTF. The CDR3 DNA sequence: TGTGCCAGCTCACCGGGCAGGGAGGCCTATGGCTACACCTTC.

The CDR3 sequence: CAISESGRGAYGYTF. The CDR3 nucleotides are TGTGCCATCAGTGAATCTGGCAGGGGGGCCTATGGCTACACCTTC. This chain connects TRBV10-3 to TRBJ1-2, with 7 bases fitting TRBD1. CDR1 is ENHRY, CDR2 SYGVKD, per germline. V lost 3 bases to trimming and J lost 4 bases; unmatched junction nucleotides: 8. The CDR3 is made up of 15 amino acids.

The sample holds many counts of this clonotype. The gene calls are TRBV29-1 and TRBJ2-7; no clear D. V was clipped by 0 bases and J by 2 bases, with 8 bases between them. From germline, CDR1 is SQVTM and CDR2 ANQGSEA. This CDR3 has 13 amino acids. The CDR3: CSVEDKWAYEQYF. For the CDR3, the DNA is TGCAGCGTTGAAGACAAGTGGGCCTACGAGCAGTACTTC.

This clonotype was seen more than once but under ten times. V and J are TRBV7-2 and TRBJ1-2; possible D gene TRBD1, 5 bases. From germline, CDR1 is SGHTA and CDR2 FQGNSA. V gave up 3 bases and J gave up 5 bases, with 13 bases separating them. The CDR3 runs 14 residues. This CDR3 is CASSLLVTVYGYTF. The DNA for the CDR3 is TGTGCCAGCAGCTTGTTGGTGACAGTTTATGGCTACACCTTC.

This rearrangement joins TRBV5-1 to TRBJ2-2, with 11 bases matching TRBD2. Germline values: CDR1 SGHRS, CDR2 YFSETQ. The ends lost 2 bases at V and 7 bases at J; junction bases unmatched: 10. The CDR3 is made up of 17 amino acids. Here the CDR3 reads CASSFEIAGGPSGELFF. CDR3 nucleotide sequence: TGCGCCAGCAGCTTCGAAATAGCGGGAGGGCCGAGCGGGGAGCTGTTTTTT.

The chain joins TRBV10-1 to TRBJ2-3; weak D call: TRBD1 (5 bases). The CDR3 consists of 14 residues. The germline V gene has CDR1 WNHNN and CDR2 SYGVQD (reference sequence). Trimming stripped 6 bases from V and 8 bases from J, with 18 bases between. CDR3: CASSLTHRQGTQYF. The CDR3 DNA reads TGCGCCAGCAGCCTGACCCATCGGCAGGGTACGCAGTATTTT.

Ten or more counts support this clonotype. The rearrangement links TRBV29-1 to TRBJ2-1; D might be TRBD1 or TRBD2, each matching 5 bases. The CDR3 totals 12 residues. CDR1 and CDR2 from the germline V gene are SQVTM and ANQGSEA. V lost 4 bases, J lost 9 bases, and 13 bases lay in between. The CDR3 nucleotides read TGCAGCGTTGTACTGGGGGTAGGTGAGCAGTTCTTC. This translates into CSVVLGVGEQFF.

This clonotype was counted a few times. V usage is TRBV27 and J usage is TRBJ1-1; the D is unclear. Germline V gene sequence: CDR1 MNHEY, CDR2 SMNVEV (reference sequence). The CDR3 contains 12 residues. V lost 6 bases and J lost 11, with 16 bases in between. DNA of the CDR3: TGTGCCAGCAGACCTCGGCAGCCTCGGGCTTTCTTT. Amino acid sequence: CASRPRQPRAFF.

This clonotype was observed a handful of times. This chain connects TRBV24-1 to TRBJ2-7; D is uncertain. The ends were cut back, 5 bases at V and 11 bases at J, with 12 bases in the middle. Germline V gene sequence: CDR1 KGHDR, CDR2 SFDVKD. This CDR3 is 11 amino acids long. In DNA, the CDR3 is TGTGCCACCAGTGTGACCGGCACGAAGTACTTC. This codes for CATSVTGTKYF.

This clonotype occurred a few times. The V and J genes are TRBV10-3 and TRBJ1-5; 8 bases match TRBD1. J gave up 7 bases and V 6 bases, and 5 bases lay outside the gene matches. The CDR3 contains 13 residues. The germline V gene has CDR1 ENHRY and CDR2 SYGVKD. CDR3 in amino acids: CAISQGAGQPQHF. For the CDR3, the DNA is TGTGCCATCAGCCAGGGGGCAGGACAGCCCCAGCATTTT.

This clonotype was recorded at least ten times. The chain combines TRBV24-1 with TRBJ2-2; weak D call: TRBD1 (6 bases). This CDR3 comprises 18 residues. V was cut by 6 bases and J by 0 bases, with 19 bases left in between. From germline, CDR1 is KGHDR and CDR2 SFDVKD. The CDR3 region has the DNA TGTGCCACCAGTCAAGGGACACCTCTCCGAACGAACACCGGGGAGCTGTTTTTT. Translating gives CATSQGTPLRTNTGELFF.

This clonotype was seen many times. CDR3 in amino acids: CASSEAGQGRDTIYF. The CDR3 DNA reads TGTGCCAGCAGTGAAGCCGGGCAGGGTCGCGACACCATATATTTT. The chain has TRBV2 and TRBJ1-3; TRBD1 is a possible D gene (5 bases). V was trimmed by 0 bases and J by 8 bases, leaving 14 bases between them. Germline V lookup: CDR1 SNHLY, CDR2 FYNNEI. This CDR3 is 15 amino acids long.

As regards this clonotype: A much larger clone lies one base from this, so it may be a read error. In DNA, the CDR3 is TGTGCCAGCAGCTCTGACGGGGGTTTTCGTTTCTTC. It yields the protein CASSSDGGFRFF. The J gene is TRBJ2-4, the V gene TRBV7-9; a possible D gene is TRBD2 (6 bases). Germline V gives CDR1 SEHNR, CDR2 FQNEAQ (reference sequence). CDR3 length: 12 amino acids.

The chain uses TRBV20-1 and TRBJ1-2; 11 positions agree with TRBD1. The CDR3 extends over 13 amino acids. V trimming: 5 bases; J trimming: 8 bases; junction bases outside the gene matches: 7. Germline V gives CDR1 DFQATT, CDR2 SNEGSKA (reference sequence). DNA for the CDR3: TGCAGTGCTGGTGAGGACAGGGGGCACGGCTACACCTTC. It translates to CSAGEDRGHGYTF.

This clonotype was counted a few times. The gene calls are TRBV28 and TRBJ2-7; possibly TRBD1 for D (5 bases). Trimming left V 6 bases short and J 7 bases short, with 22 bases between. Germline values: CDR1 MDHEN, CDR2 SYDVKM. This CDR3 is 15 amino acids long. In nucleotides, the CDR3 is TGTGCCAGCAGCTCGTGGAAGGGGATGGCCAGGGAGCAGTACTTC. It specifies CASSSWKGMAREQYF.

The V call is TRBV4-2, the J call TRBJ1-5; no clear D gene. This CDR3 spans 14 amino acids. Germline V gene data show CDR1 as LGHNA and CDR2 as YNFKEQ. V was clipped by 1 base and J by 3 bases, with 7 bases between them. The CDR3 region has the DNA TGTGCCAGCAGCCAAGCGGGAGTCAATCAGCCCCAGCATTTT. Translating gives CASSQAGVNQPQHF.

This clonotype was detected ten times or more. The V and J genes are TRBV14 and TRBJ2-3; 12 positions match TRBD2. Germline V gene data show CDR1 as SGHDN and CDR2 as FVKESK. V shed 2 bases, J shed 3 bases, and the junction held 3 bases outside the gene matches. The CDR3 extends over 16 amino acids. CDR3 residues: CASSQWTSGKTDTQYF. The CDR3 DNA sequence: TGTGCCAGCAGCCAATGGACTAGCGGGAAGACAGATACGCAGTATTTT.

This clonotype was counted at least ten times. This sequence joins TRBV2 and TRBJ2-3, with D possibly being TRBD2 (6 bases). The germline V gene encodes CDR1 SNHLY and CDR2 FYNNEI. V lost 8 bases and J 1 base, leaving 16 bases between the germline ends. The CDR3 is made up of 15 amino acids. The CDR3: CASVPGTFGTDTQYF. CDR3 nucleotide sequence: TGTGCCAGCGTACCGGGGACTTTTGGCACAGATACGCAGTATTTT. Filled out from reference TRBV2 and TRBJ2-3, the complete variable domain reads EPEVTQTPSHQVTQMGQEVILRCVPISNHLYFYWYRQILGQKVEFLVSFYNNEISEKSEIFDDQFSVERPDGSNFTLKIRSTKLEDSAMYFCASVPGTFGTDTQYFGPGTRLTVL.

This clonotype was counted many times. The chain joins TRBV20-1 to TRBJ2-3; the D gene is possibly TRBD2 (6 bases). V shed 3 bases and J shed 6 bases, with 16 bases lying between them. The CDR3 length is 14 residues. The germline gives CDR1 DFQATT, CDR2 SNEGSKA (reference sequence). Here the CDR3 reads CSASTPGAMDTQYF. The CDR3, as DNA: TGCAGTGCTAGTACTCCGGGAGCTATGGATACGCAGTATTTT.